The T cell receptor (beta chain) described here comes from a study of T cells in tuberculosis. On the study more broadly: T cells were selected with CD1B tetramers loaded with glucose monomycolate.

Assay: immunoSEQ multiplex PCR; the TCRdb copy retains only in-frame clones and omits some. The data contain 35,000 to 45,000 clones, about 94% of them singletons. Study-wide points: Smaller alpha distances in active tuberculosis partly reflected shorter CDR3-alpha lengths.

With respect to this clone: The target antigen is unknown.

The CDR3 consists of 14 residues. V was cut by 4 bases and J by 6 bases, with 14 bases left in between. Germline loops: CDR1 SGDLS, CDR2 YYNGEE. The rearrangement uses TRBV9 and TRBJ2-1; tentative D call: TRBD2 (6 bases). Sequencing used PBMCs. The clonotype comes from a donor between 10 and 35 years old with latent tuberculosis or without tuberculosis infection. Some clones in this sample may be carry-over from other donors' samples. For the CDR3, the DNA is TGTGCCAGCAGCCCGGGAGCAGCGACCAATGAGCAGTTCTTC. This sequence encodes CASSPGAATNEQFF.